The rows below give T cell receptor beta chains drawn from one sample of a study of cytomegalovirus exposure and HLA in healthy donors. Here immunoSEQ multiplex PCR was the method, and the copy in TCRdb shows in-frame clones only, minus some. The table lists about 130,000 clones, roughly 8.3% of them singletons. Material for sequencing was PBMCs. These receptor sequences come from a man aged 35-49 years in good health and CMV-seronegative. CDR3s include the opening cysteine and the closing phenylalanine or tryptophan. Fields, in order: CDR3 length, V gene, D gene, clone size, J gene, CDR3 protein, CDR3 DNA. A D gene is named only where the DNA matches it firmly. Size values are once, few and many counts, or a class for expanded clones, and some rows have none.

cdr3_length: 14
v_call: TRBV11-2
d_call: TRBD1
clone_size: .
j_call: TRBJ1-5
cdr3_aa: CASSQGQGRQPQHF
cdr3_nt: TGTGCCAGCAGCCAAGGACAGGGGAGACAGCCCCAGCATTTT

cdr3_length: 16
v_call: TRBV28
d_call: TRBD1
clone_size: few
j_call: TRBJ2-7
cdr3_aa: CASMRSTTGGNYEQYF
cdr3_nt: TGTGCCAGCATGAGATCCACAACAGGGGGTAACTACGAGCAGTACTTC

cdr3_length: 15
v_call: TRBV18
d_call: TRBD1
clone_size: .
j_call: TRBJ1-1
cdr3_aa: CASSPIVSDRGQAFF
cdr3_nt: TGTGCCAGCTCACCTATAGTTTCGGACAGGGGACAGGCTTTCTTT

cdr3_length: 13
v_call: TRBV11-3
d_call: .
clone_size: .
j_call: TRBJ2-1
cdr3_aa: CASSPSRHNEQFF
cdr3_nt: TGTGCCAGCAGCCCTTCGCGCCACAATGAGCAGTTCTTC

cdr3_length: 19
v_call: TRBV5-6
d_call: TRBD1
clone_size: few
j_call: TRBJ2-3
cdr3_aa: CASSLARDRGGSSTDTQYF
cdr3_nt: TGTGCCAGCAGCTTGGCCAGGGACAGGGGAGGGTCTAGCACAGATACGCAGTATTTT

cdr3_length: 14
v_call: TRBV5-1
d_call: TRBD1
clone_size: few
j_call: TRBJ1-1
cdr3_aa: CASTMTGGNTEAFF
cdr3_nt: TGCGCCAGCACTATGACAGGGGGGAACACTGAAGCTTTCTTT

cdr3_length: 12
v_call: TRBV29-1
d_call: .
clone_size: few
j_call: TRBJ1-1
cdr3_aa: CSVEGGNTEAFF
cdr3_nt: TGCAGCGTTGAAGGAGGAAACACTGAAGCTTTCTTT

cdr3_length: 12
v_call: TRBV27
d_call: .
clone_size: .
j_call: TRBJ1-3
cdr3_aa: CASRGPGNTIYF
cdr3_nt: TGTGCCAGCAGGGGGCCTGGAAACACCATATATTTT

cdr3_length: 15
v_call: TRBV2
d_call: TRBD1
clone_size: .
j_call: TRBJ1-3
cdr3_aa: CASSPGQSSGNTIYF
cdr3_nt: TGTGCCAGCAGCCCGGGACAGAGCTCTGGAAACACCATATATTTT

cdr3_length: 11
v_call: TRBV28
d_call: .
clone_size: .
j_call: TRBJ2-3
cdr3_aa: CASSLAGTQYF
cdr3_nt: TGTGCCAGCAGTTTGGCGGGTACGCAGTATTTT

cdr3_length: 14
v_call: TRBV5-1
d_call: .
clone_size: few
j_call: TRBJ2-3
cdr3_aa: CASSPLTGTDTQYF
cdr3_nt: TGCGCCAGCAGCCCTCTGACAGGAACCGATACGCAGTATTTT

cdr3_length: 14
v_call: TRBV27
d_call: .
clone_size: .
j_call: TRBJ1-5
cdr3_aa: CASRTQGFNQPQHF
cdr3_nt: TGTGCCAGCAGAACACAGGGTTTCAATCAGCCCCAGCATTTT

cdr3_length: 13
v_call: TRBV29-1
d_call: .
clone_size: few
j_call: TRBJ2-7
cdr3_aa: CSVDKQARGEQYF
cdr3_nt: TGCAGCGTTGATAAACAGGCTAGGGGCGAGCAGTACTTC

cdr3_length: 15
v_call: TRBV19
d_call: .
clone_size: .
j_call: TRBJ1-2
cdr3_aa: CASSIDQVGAMGYTF
cdr3_nt: TGTGCCAGTAGTATAGATCAGGTGGGGGCGATGGGCTACACCTTC

cdr3_length: 14
v_call: TRBV7-9
d_call: .
clone_size: .
j_call: TRBJ2-5
cdr3_aa: CASSLDRSKETQYF
cdr3_nt: TGTGCCAGCAGCTTAGACAGGAGCAAAGAGACCCAGTACTTC

cdr3_length: 16
v_call: TRBV9
d_call: TRBD2
clone_size: few
j_call: TRBJ2-5
cdr3_aa: CASSVGTSGYQETQYF
cdr3_nt: TGTGCCAGCAGCGTCGGGACTAGCGGGTACCAAGAGACCCAGTACTTC

cdr3_length: 16
v_call: TRBV11-2
d_call: .
clone_size: few
j_call: TRBJ2-3
cdr3_aa: CASSSPGTFSTDTQYF
cdr3_nt: TGTGCCAGCAGCTCCCCCGGGACTTTTAGCACAGATACGCAGTATTTT

cdr3_length: 14
v_call: TRBV4-1
d_call: .
clone_size: few
j_call: TRBJ2-3
cdr3_aa: CASRPQAGTDTQYF
cdr3_nt: TGCGCCAGCAGGCCCCAAGCGGGCACAGATACGCAGTATTTT

cdr3_length: 14
v_call: TRBV5-1
d_call: .
clone_size: .
j_call: TRBJ2-5
cdr3_aa: CASSLDTNGETQYF
cdr3_nt: TGCGCCAGCAGCTTGGACACAAACGGGGAGACCCAGTACTTC

cdr3_length: 13
v_call: TRBV10-1
d_call: .
clone_size: .
j_call: TRBJ2-1
cdr3_aa: CASSESGRNEQFF
cdr3_nt: TGCGCCAGCAGTGAGTCGGGCCGGAATGAGCAGTTCTTC

cdr3_length: 12
v_call: TRBV19
d_call: .
clone_size: .
j_call: TRBJ1-1
cdr3_aa: CASSIGTREAFF
cdr3_nt: TGTGCCAGTAGTATAGGAACACGTGAAGCTTTCTTT

cdr3_length: 16
v_call: TRBV6-1
d_call: TRBD1
clone_size: few
j_call: TRBJ1-2
cdr3_aa: CASSERGLKTNYGYTF
cdr3_nt: TGTGCCAGCAGTGAAAGGGGGCTGAAGACTAACTATGGCTACACCTTC

cdr3_length: 15
v_call: TRBV10-1
d_call: .
clone_size: .
j_call: TRBJ2-3
cdr3_aa: CASSEESTSTDTQYF
cdr3_nt: TGCGCCAGCAGTGAGGAAAGTACTAGCACAGATACGCAGTATTTT

cdr3_length: 15
v_call: TRBV28
d_call: .
clone_size: .
j_call: TRBJ1-6
cdr3_aa: CASRGEQGDFSPLHF
cdr3_nt: TGTGCCAGCAGGGGGGAACAGGGTGATTTCTCACCCCTCCACTTT

cdr3_length: 13
v_call: TRBV27
d_call: TRBD2
clone_size: .
j_call: TRBJ2-5
cdr3_aa: CASKISGGLEEYF
cdr3_nt: TGTGCCAGCAAAATTAGCGGGGGGCTAGAGGAATACTTC

cdr3_length: 13
v_call: TRBV6-1
d_call: .
clone_size: .
j_call: TRBJ1-5
cdr3_aa: CASSERFEQPQHF
cdr3_nt: TGTGCCAGCAGTGAACGATTCGAGCAGCCCCAGCATTTT

cdr3_length: 14
v_call: TRBV7-9
d_call: .
clone_size: few
j_call: TRBJ2-7
cdr3_aa: CASSLASGTYEQYF
cdr3_nt: TGTGCCAGCAGCTTAGCATCTGGCACCTACGAGCAGTACTTC

cdr3_length: 17
v_call: TRBV7-8
d_call: TRBD1
clone_size: .
j_call: TRBJ2-2
cdr3_aa: CASSTTRDRGLAGELFF
cdr3_nt: TGTGCCAGCAGCACTACCCGGGACAGGGGGCTTGCCGGGGAGCTGTTTTTT

cdr3_length: 13
v_call: TRBV14
d_call: .
clone_size: few
j_call: TRBJ1-6
cdr3_aa: CASSPREGSPLHF
cdr3_nt: TGTGCCAGCAGCCCCAGAGAGGGTTCACCCCTCCACTTT

cdr3_length: 13
v_call: TRBV18
d_call: TRBD1
clone_size: few
j_call: TRBJ1-1
cdr3_aa: CASSPEIRGEAFF
cdr3_nt: TGTGCCAGCTCACCAGAAATCAGGGGGGAAGCTTTCTTT

cdr3_length: 13
v_call: TRBV5-1
d_call: .
clone_size: .
j_call: TRBJ1-1
cdr3_aa: CASSLGAATEAFF
cdr3_nt: TGCGCCAGCAGCTTGGGGGCAGCAACTGAAGCTTTCTTT

cdr3_length: 16
v_call: TRBV25-1
d_call: TRBD1
clone_size: few
j_call: TRBJ1-4
cdr3_aa: CASSELGTGFGEKLFF
cdr3_nt: TGTGCCAGCAGTGAGCTAGGGACAGGATTCGGGGAAAAACTGTTTTTT

cdr3_length: 17
v_call: TRBV19
d_call: TRBD2
clone_size: .
j_call: TRBJ2-7
cdr3_aa: CASSFGTSGGSSYEQYF
cdr3_nt: TGTGCCAGTAGTTTCGGGACTAGCGGGGGTAGCTCCTACGAGCAGTACTTC

cdr3_length: 16
v_call: TRBV7-9
d_call: TRBD2
clone_size: .
j_call: TRBJ2-2
cdr3_aa: CASSSGGGLLTGELFF
cdr3_nt: TGTGCCAGCAGCTCCGGGGGAGGGTTACTCACCGGGGAGCTGTTTTTT

cdr3_length: 15
v_call: TRBV28
d_call: TRBD1
clone_size: few
j_call: TRBJ1-4
cdr3_aa: CASSWLGQGNEKLFF
cdr3_nt: TGTGCCAGCAGTTGGCTGGGACAGGGTAATGAAAAACTGTTTTTT

cdr3_length: 15
v_call: TRBV2
d_call: .
clone_size: .
j_call: TRBJ1-2
cdr3_aa: CASRGLGGAYNGYTF
cdr3_nt: TGTGCCAGCAGGGGCTTGGGAGGGGCATATAATGGCTACACCTTC

cdr3_length: 14
v_call: TRBV27
d_call: TRBD1
clone_size: .
j_call: TRBJ2-7
cdr3_aa: CASSFGTGTSGQYF
cdr3_nt: TGTGCCAGCAGTTTCGGGACAGGGACTTCTGGGCAGTACTTC

cdr3_length: 15
v_call: TRBV6-5
d_call: .
clone_size: .
j_call: TRBJ2-2
cdr3_aa: CASSYRQGNTGELFF
cdr3_nt: TGTGCCAGCAGTTATCGGCAGGGGAACACCGGGGAGCTGTTTTTT

cdr3_length: 15
v_call: TRBV6-6
d_call: .
clone_size: .
j_call: TRBJ1-5
cdr3_aa: CASSYAGAPNQPQHF
cdr3_nt: TGTGCCAGCAGTTACGCGGGGGCCCCCAATCAGCCCCAGCATTTT

cdr3_length: 15
v_call: TRBV7-2
d_call: TRBD1
clone_size: .
j_call: TRBJ2-7
cdr3_aa: CASSSPGQVSYEQYF
cdr3_nt: TGTGCCAGCAGCTCCCCGGGACAGGTTTCCTACGAGCAGTACTTC

cdr3_length: 15
v_call: TRBV11-2
d_call: .
clone_size: few
j_call: TRBJ1-5
cdr3_aa: CASSLDSGAHQPQHF
cdr3_nt: TGTGCCAGCAGCCTAGATTCGGGTGCCCATCAGCCCCAGCATTTT

cdr3_length: 12
v_call: TRBV13
d_call: .
clone_size: few
j_call: TRBJ2-7
cdr3_aa: CASSEREDEQYF
cdr3_nt: TGTGCCAGCTCCGAACGGGAAGACGAGCAGTACTTC

cdr3_length: 12
v_call: TRBV5-6
d_call: .
clone_size: .
j_call: TRBJ2-1
cdr3_aa: CASSQGDNEQFF
cdr3_nt: TGTGCCAGCAGCCAGGGCGACAATGAGCAGTTCTTC

cdr3_length: 12
v_call: TRBV4-1
d_call: .
clone_size: .
j_call: TRBJ2-3
cdr3_aa: CASSHPADTQYF
cdr3_nt: TGCGCCAGCAGCCACCCAGCAGATACGCAGTATTTT

cdr3_length: 14
v_call: TRBV6-1
d_call: .
clone_size: few
j_call: TRBJ1-2
cdr3_aa: CASRISGQGQGYTF
cdr3_nt: TGTGCCAGCAGGATAAGTGGGCAGGGACAAGGCTACACCTTC

cdr3_length: 15
v_call: TRBV4-2
d_call: TRBD1
clone_size: .
j_call: TRBJ1-2
cdr3_aa: CASSQDRDRVGGYTF
cdr3_nt: TGTGCCAGCAGCCAAGACCGGGACAGGGTTGGGGGCTACACCTTC

cdr3_length: 13
v_call: TRBV7-9
d_call: .
clone_size: .
j_call: TRBJ2-3
cdr3_aa: CAGTARYADTQYF
cdr3_nt: TGTGCCGGAACAGCTCGCTACGCAGATACGCAGTATTTT

cdr3_length: 12
v_call: TRBV30
d_call: .
clone_size: few
j_call: TRBJ2-7
cdr3_aa: CAWSVSVYEQYF
cdr3_nt: TGTGCCTGGAGTGTATCCGTGTACGAGCAGTACTTC

cdr3_length: 15
v_call: TRBV5-3
d_call: .
clone_size: .
j_call: TRBJ1-6
cdr3_aa: CARRTGQKRGSPLHF
cdr3_nt: TGTGCCAGAAGAACCGGACAGAAACGGGGTTCACCCCTCCACTTT